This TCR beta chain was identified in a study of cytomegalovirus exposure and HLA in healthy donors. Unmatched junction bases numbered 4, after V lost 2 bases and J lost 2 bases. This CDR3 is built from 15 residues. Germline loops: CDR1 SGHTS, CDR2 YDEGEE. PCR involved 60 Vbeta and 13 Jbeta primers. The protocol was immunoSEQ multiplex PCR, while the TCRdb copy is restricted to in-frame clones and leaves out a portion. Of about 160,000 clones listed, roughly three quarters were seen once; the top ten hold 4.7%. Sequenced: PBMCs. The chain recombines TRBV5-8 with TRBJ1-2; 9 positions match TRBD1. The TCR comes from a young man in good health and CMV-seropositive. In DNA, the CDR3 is TGTGCCAGCAGCTTCCCGGGACAGGGAAACTATGGCTACACCTTC. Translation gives CASSFPGQGNYGYTF.